What follows describes a single T cell receptor (beta chain). This clone was counted a few times. The antigen it recognizes is unknown. The sample holds no much larger clone one base away, and base qualities are not on file. The data belong to a study of PD-L1 blockade in urothelial cancer (TCRdb year 2017). Regarding the complete study: Therapy was started around 2014 for all patients, and atezolizumab 1,200 mg was administered intravenously every 3 weeks. Pretreatment tumor samples, along with matched peripheral blood collected serially before and after atezolizumab treatment, underwent TCR sequencing. Blood samples yielded a median of around 130,000 T cells and roughly 80,000 unique TCRs, with median clonality 0.080. In the same patients who had TCR sequencing, pretreatment tumors also underwent whole exome sequencing and RNA sequencing. Blood samples were analyzed at two time points: 3 weeks after treatment start (second dose) and 6 weeks after treatment start. An ECOG performance status of 0 or 1 was recorded for the patients, and 0 to 3 prior chemotherapy regimens had been received by the patients. Several patients achieved durable clinical benefit and roughly 20 did not. Durable clinical benefit was defined as progression-free survival longer than 6 months, and TCR features were also tested against progression-free and overall survival. The study, an exploratory multi-omic analysis, examined somatic, immune and clinical correlates of response to PD-L1 blockade with atezolizumab in urothelial cancer. About 90% of the 29 patients were males with bladder-origin urothelial cancer, and 18 of 29 reported a prior smoking history. Pretreatment blood TCR-seq was available for twenty-nine patients, at least one posttreatment blood collection was obtained for approximately 24 patients, and tumor TCR-seq was available for approximately 24 patients.

The cohort included about 29 patients with locally advanced or metastatic urothelial carcinoma who were treated at Memorial Sloan Kettering on a trial protocol. Peripheral blood mononuclear cells were collected from each patient pretreatment and during treatment, giving between 1 and 8 total time points per patient. The Qiagen DNeasy Blood extraction kit was used to purify genomic DNA from total PBMCs and tumor samples. PBMCs were collected pretreatment and during treatment and were isolated and stored as previously described. From the cysteine up to the phenylalanine, the CDR3 has a length of 15 residues. Left in the record is the CDR3 DNA by itself, 45 bases read in frame from the first base. The junction shows trimming of 0 bases on V and 6 bases on J, and the gene matches do not reach 9 bases of it. From a lookup of the germline V gene (reference sequence), CDR1 and CDR2 are GTSNPN and SVGIG.

Synthetic TCR analog templates were spiked into each PCR to estimate absolute template abundance from read counts. TCRbeta CDR3 regions were amplified from genomic DNA with bias-controlled V and J gene primers using the immunoSEQ assay. Sequencing of rearranged TCRbeta segments was performed at approximately 20X coverage. The paper's data handling went like this. Sequencing errors were corrected by clustering and CDR3s were annotated against IMGT to assign V, D and J genes. Downstream analyses used only productive TCRbeta rearrangements and left out out-of-frame or stop-codon sequences. Clonality was calculated as one minus the Shannon entropy normalized by the log of the number of unique productive sequences. Fisher's exact test with Benjamini-Hochberg correction, at a threshold of adjusted p below 0.01, was used to find clones that differed between time points or between blood and tumor. Drawn from immuneACCESS, this table holds only the in-frame rearrangements with V and J called that TCRdb kept. Clones are partly lost; checked studies trace under half to an unresolved V gene and leave the rest unexplained. That table gives V, J and clone size, and the DNA gave D and trimming. The sample profile shows 45,000 or so clones; roughly 86% of them were found once. The biggest ten clones account for more than 3% of the sample.

The investigation overall reported the following: Because the sample size was small (n = 29) and many of the analyses were exploratory, the results are meant to be hypothesis-generating. Improved progression-free and overall survival was found to be associated with pretreatment peripheral blood TCR clonality below the median. At 3 weeks after the start of treatment, tumor-associated TCR clones in peripheral blood had expanded more in patients with durable benefit (n of about 21, p = 0.022).

The sequence was collected from a man aged 70 or older with urothelial cancer. Sequencing was performed on PBMCs, taken around atezolizumab (anti-PD-L1) treatment. The chain joins TRBV30 to TRBJ1-2, and 8 junctional nucleotides match TRBD1. CDR3 region: CAWSVRQGALNGYTF. The DNA sequence is TGTGCCTGGAGTGTAAGGCAGGGGGCGTTGAATGGCTACACCTTC.